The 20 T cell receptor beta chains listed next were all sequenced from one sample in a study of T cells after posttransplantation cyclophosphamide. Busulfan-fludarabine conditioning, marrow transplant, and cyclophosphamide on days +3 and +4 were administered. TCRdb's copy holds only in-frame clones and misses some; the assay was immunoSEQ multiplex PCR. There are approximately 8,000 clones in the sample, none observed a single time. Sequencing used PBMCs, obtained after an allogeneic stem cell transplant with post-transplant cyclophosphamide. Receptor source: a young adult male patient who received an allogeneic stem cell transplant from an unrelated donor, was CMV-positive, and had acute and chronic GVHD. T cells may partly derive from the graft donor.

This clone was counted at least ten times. The CDR3 sequence: CASRGTEWEKLFF. CDR3 nucleotides: TGTGCCAGCAGGGGGACAGAGTGGGAAAAACTGTTTTTT. This rearrangement joins TRBV6-1 to TRBJ1-4, with TRBD1 matching 7 bases. V dropped 6 bases and J dropped 8; count of bases not matched to a gene: 6. The CDR3 consists of 13 residues. Germline loops: CDR1 MNHNS, CDR2 SASEGT.

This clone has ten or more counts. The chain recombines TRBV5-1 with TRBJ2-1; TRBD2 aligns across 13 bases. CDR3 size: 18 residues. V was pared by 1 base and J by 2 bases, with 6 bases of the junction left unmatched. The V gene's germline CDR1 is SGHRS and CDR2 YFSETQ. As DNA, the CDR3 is TGCGCCAGCAGCTTGCCCAACACTAGCGGGGGGGCCTACAATGAGCAGTTCTTC. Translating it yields CASSLPNTSGGAYNEQFF. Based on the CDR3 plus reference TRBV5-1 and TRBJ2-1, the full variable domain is KAGVTQTPRYLIKTRGQQVTLSCSPISGHRSVSWYQQTPGQGLQFLFEYFSETQRNKGNFPGRFSGRQFSNSRSEMNVSTLELGDSALYLCASSLPNTSGGAYNEQFFGPGTRLTVL.

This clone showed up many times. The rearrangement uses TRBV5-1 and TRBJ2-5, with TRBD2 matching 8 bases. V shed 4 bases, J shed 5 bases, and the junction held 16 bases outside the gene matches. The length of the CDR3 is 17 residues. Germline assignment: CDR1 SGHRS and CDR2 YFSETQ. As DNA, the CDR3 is TGCGCCAGCAGCCGCCAGGCTTCGGGACTAGGGTCGGAGACCCAGTACTTC. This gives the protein CASSRQASGLGSETQYF.

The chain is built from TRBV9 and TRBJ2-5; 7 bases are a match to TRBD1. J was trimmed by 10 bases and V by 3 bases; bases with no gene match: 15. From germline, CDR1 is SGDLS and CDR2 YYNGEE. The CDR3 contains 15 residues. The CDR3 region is CASSARTGSYRDQYF. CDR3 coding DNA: TGTGCCAGCAGCGCCCGGACAGGTTCCTACCGGGACCAGTACTTC.

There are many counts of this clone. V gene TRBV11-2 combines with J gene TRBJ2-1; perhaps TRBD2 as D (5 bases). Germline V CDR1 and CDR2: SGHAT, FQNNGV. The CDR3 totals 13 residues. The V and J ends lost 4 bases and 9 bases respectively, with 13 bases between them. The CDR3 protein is CASSSTSVGEQFF. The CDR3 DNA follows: TGTGCCAGCAGCTCAACTAGTGTCGGTGAGCAGTTCTTC.

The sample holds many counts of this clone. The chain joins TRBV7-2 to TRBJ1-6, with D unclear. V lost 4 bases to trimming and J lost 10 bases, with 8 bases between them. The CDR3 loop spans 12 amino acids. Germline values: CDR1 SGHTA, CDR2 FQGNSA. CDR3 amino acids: CASSYSSSPLHF. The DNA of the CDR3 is TGTGCCAGCAGCTACAGCTCATCACCCCTCCACTTT.

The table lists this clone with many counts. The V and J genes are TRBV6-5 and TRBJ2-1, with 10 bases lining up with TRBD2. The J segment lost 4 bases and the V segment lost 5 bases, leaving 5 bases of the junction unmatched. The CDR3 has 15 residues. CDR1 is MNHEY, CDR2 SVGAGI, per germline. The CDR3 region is CASSLWTSGYNEQFF. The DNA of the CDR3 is TGTGCCAGCAGTCTTTGGACTAGCGGTTACAATGAGCAGTTCTTC.

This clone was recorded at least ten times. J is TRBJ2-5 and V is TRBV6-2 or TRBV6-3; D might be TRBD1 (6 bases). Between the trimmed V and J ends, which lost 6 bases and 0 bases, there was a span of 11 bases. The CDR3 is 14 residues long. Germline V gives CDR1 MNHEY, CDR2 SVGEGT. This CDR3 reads CASSSYRDQETQYF. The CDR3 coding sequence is TGTGCCAGCAGCAGCTACAGGGACCAAGAGACCCAGTACTTC.

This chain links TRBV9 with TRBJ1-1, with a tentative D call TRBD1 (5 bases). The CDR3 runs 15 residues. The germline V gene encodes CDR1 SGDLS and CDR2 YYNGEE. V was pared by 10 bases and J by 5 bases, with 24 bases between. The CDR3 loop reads CASSTLPAGETEAFF. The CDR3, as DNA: TGTGCCTCCAGCACCCTCCCAGCGGGGGAAACTGAAGCTTTCTTT.

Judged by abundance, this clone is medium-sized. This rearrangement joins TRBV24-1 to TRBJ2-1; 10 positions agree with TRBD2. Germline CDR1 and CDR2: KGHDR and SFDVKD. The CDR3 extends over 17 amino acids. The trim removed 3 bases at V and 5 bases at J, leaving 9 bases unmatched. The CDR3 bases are TGTGCCACCAGTGATCAAGCCCCTAGCGGGAGTCACAATGAGCAGTTCTTC. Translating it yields CATSDQAPSGSHNEQFF.

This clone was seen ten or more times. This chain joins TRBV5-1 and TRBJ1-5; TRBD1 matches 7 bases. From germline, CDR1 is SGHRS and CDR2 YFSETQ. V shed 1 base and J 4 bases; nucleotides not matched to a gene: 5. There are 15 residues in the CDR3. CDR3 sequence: CASSLSPQGNQPQHF. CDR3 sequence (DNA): TGCGCCAGCAGCTTGTCCCCACAGGGGAATCAGCCCCAGCATTTT.

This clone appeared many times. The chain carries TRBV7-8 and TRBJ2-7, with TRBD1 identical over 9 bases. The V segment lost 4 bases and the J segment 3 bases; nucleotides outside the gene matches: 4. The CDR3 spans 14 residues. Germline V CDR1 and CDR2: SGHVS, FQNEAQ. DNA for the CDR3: TGTGCCAGCAGCTCGGGACAGGGTAGCTACGAGCAGTACTTC. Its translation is CASSSGQGSYEQYF.

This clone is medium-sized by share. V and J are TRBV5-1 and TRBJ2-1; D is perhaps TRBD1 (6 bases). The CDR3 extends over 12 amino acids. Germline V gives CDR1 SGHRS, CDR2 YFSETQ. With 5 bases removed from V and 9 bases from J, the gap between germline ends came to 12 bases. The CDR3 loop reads CASRQGAGEQFF. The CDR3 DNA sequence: TGCGCCAGCAGACAGGGCGCGGGTGAGCAGTTCTTC. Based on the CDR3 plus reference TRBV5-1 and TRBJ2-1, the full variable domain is KAGVTQTPRYLIKTRGQQVTLSCSPISGHRSVSWYQQTPGQGLQFLFEYFSETQRNKGNFPGRFSGRQFSNSRSEMNVSTLELGDSALYLCASRQGAGEQFFGPGTRLTVL.

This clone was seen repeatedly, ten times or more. CDR3 protein: CASSLDAQAATQETQYF. The CDR3 DNA follows: TGTGCCAGCAGCTTAGACGCTCAGGCTGCCACCCAAGAGACCCAGTACTTC. V and J are TRBV11-2 and TRBJ2-5; D call uncertain. The CDR3 runs to 17 residues. V was pared by 0 bases and J by 1 base, with 15 bases between. Germline V gene sequence: CDR1 SGHAT, CDR2 FQNNGV. Full variable domain (missing parts from reference TRBV11-2 and TRBJ2-5): EAGVAQSPRYKIIEKRQSVAFWCNPISGHATLYWYQQILGQGPKLLIQFQNNGVVDDSQLPKDRFSAERLKGVDSTLKIQPAKLEDSAVYLCASSLDAQAATQETQYFGPGTRLLVL.

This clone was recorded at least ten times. The CDR3 reads CASSESIGTGLHYEQYF. The CDR3 coding sequence is TGCGCCAGCAGTGAGTCGATCGGGACAGGGCTACACTACGAGCAGTACTTC. The chain is built from TRBV10-2 and TRBJ2-7; 9 bases line up with TRBD1. Germline V gene lookup returns CDR1 WSHSY and CDR2 SAAADI. The length of the CDR3 is 17 residues. The V segment lost 0 bases and the J segment 3 bases; nucleotides outside the gene matches: 9.

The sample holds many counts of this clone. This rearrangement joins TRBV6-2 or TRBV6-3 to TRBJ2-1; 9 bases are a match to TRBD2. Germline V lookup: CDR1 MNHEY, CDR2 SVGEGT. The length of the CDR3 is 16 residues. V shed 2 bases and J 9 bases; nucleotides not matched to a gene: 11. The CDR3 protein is CASSYVGGRARIEQFF. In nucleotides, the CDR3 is TGTGCCAGCAGTTACGTGGGCGGGAGGGCGCGTATTGAGCAGTTCTTC.

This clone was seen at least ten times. DNA of the CDR3: TGTGCCAGCAGTTACGCCGATCGGGCCTACGAGCAGTACTTC. Its translation is CASSYADRAYEQYF. V is TRBV6-6 and J is TRBJ2-7; D gene unclear. Germline V gene data show CDR1 as MNHNY and CDR2 as SVGAGI (reference sequence). Trimming pared 2 bases from V and 2 bases from J, leaving 10 bases between. The CDR3 runs to 14 residues.

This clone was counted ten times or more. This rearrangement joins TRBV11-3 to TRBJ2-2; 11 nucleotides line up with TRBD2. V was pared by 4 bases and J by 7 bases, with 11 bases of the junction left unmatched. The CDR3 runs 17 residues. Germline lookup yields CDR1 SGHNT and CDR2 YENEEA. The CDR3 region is CASSWGLAVLRGGELFF. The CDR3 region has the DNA TGTGCCAGCAGCTGGGGACTAGCGGTCCTCAGGGGCGGGGAGCTGTTTTTT.

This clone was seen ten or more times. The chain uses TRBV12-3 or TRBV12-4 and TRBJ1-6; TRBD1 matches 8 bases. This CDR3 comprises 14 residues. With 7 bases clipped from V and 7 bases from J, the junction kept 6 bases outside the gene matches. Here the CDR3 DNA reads TGTGCCAGCACCTTGACAGGGGCCAATTCACCCCTCCACTTT. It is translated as CASTLTGANSPLHF.

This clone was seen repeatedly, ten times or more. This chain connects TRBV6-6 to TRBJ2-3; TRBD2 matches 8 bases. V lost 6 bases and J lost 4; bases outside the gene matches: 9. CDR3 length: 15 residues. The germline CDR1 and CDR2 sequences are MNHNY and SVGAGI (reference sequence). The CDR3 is CASSDSGAWPDTQYF. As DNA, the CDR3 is TGTGCCAGCAGCGATAGCGGGGCCTGGCCAGATACGCAGTATTTT.